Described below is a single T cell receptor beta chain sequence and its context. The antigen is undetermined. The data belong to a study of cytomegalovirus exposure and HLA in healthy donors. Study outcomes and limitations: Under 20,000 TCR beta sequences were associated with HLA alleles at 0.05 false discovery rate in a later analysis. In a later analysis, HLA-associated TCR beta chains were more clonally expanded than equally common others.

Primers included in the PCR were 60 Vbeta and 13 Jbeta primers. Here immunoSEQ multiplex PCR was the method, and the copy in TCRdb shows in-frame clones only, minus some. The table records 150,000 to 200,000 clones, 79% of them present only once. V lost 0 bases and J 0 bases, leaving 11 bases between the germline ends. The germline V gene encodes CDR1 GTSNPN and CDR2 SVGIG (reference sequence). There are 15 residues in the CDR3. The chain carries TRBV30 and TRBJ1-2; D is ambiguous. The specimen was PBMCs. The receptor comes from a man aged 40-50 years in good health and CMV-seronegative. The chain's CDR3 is CAWSVPRVANYGYTF. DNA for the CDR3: TGTGCCTGGAGTGTACCGAGGGTAGCTAACTATGGCTACACCTTC.